This T cell receptor (beta chain) was sequenced for a study of patients and donors after allogeneic stem cell transplantation. TCRdb passed the RT-PCR reads through MiXCR, listing each CDR3 protein once. Of about 100,000 distinct CDR3 sequences in the sample, around 36% were seen once. V was pared by 5 bases and J by 9 bases, with 18 bases between. The CDR3 is made up of 15 amino acids. CDR1 KGHDR and CDR2 SFDVKD come from the germline V gene. The sequenced material came from blood, either unsorted or a sorted T cell fraction (not recorded which). The chain joins TRBV24-1 to TRBJ2-2; either TRBD1 or TRBD2 may supply D (5 bases each). The TCR comes from a human donor who was either an allogeneic HSCT recipient or a stem cell or donor lymphocyte infusion donor (not recorded which). It is not recorded whose cells these are; they may come from a transplant donor. Here the CDR3 DNA reads TGTGCCACCAGTGTTAATTCGGGGAAGGACAGGGAGCTGTTTTTT. It is translated as CATSVNSGKDRELFF.